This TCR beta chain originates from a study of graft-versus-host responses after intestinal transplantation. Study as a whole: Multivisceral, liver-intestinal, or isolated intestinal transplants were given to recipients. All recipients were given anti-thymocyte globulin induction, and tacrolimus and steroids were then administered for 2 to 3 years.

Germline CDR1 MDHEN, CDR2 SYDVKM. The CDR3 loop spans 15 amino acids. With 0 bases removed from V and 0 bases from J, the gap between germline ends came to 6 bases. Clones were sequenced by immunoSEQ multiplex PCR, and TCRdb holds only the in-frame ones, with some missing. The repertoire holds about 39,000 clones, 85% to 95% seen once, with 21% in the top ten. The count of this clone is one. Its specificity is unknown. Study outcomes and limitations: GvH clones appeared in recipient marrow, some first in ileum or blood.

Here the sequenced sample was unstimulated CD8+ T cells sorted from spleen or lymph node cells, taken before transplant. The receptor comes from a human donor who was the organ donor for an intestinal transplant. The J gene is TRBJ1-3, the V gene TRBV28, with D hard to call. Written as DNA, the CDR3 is TGTGCCAGCAGTTTATGGGCAGCCTCTGGAAACACCATATATTTT. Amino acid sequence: CASSLWAASGNTIYF.